This section outlines one TCR beta chain sequence together with its context. The source of the sample is a study of blood T cell repertoires in COVID-19. The method was immunoSEQ multiplex PCR; TCRdb's version includes in-frame clones alone and lacks a portion of them. The sample consists of about 230,000 clones, around four fifths of them appearing once. V gave up 5 bases and J gave up 6 bases; unmatched junction bases: 7. The CDR3 totals 14 residues. Germline-derived CDR1 and CDR2 are SGHRS and YFSETQ. This TCR was sampled from a woman aged 70 to 79 with active or convalescent COVID-19. The specimen sequenced was peripheral blood. This sequence joins TRBV5-1 and TRBJ2-1; TRBD2 matches 8 bases. CDR3 loop: CASRAETSVNEQFF. CDR3 bases: TGCGCCAGCAGAGCCGAGACTAGCGTCAATGAGCAGTTCTTC.